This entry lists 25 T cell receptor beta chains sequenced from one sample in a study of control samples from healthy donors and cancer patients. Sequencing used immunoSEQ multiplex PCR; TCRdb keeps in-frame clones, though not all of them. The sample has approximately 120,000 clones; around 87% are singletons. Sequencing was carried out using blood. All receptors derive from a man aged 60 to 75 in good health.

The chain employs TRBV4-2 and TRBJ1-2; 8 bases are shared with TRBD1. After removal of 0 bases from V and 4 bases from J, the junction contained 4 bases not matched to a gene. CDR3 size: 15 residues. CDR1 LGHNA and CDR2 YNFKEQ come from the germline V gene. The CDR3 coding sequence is TGTGCCAGCAGCCAAGATCAGGGGGCGAGCTATGGCTACACCTTC. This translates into CASSQDQGASYGYTF.

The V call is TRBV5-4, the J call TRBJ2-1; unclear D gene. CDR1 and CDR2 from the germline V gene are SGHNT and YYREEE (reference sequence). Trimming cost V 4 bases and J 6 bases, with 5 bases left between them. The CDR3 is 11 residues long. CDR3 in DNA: TGTGCCAGCAGCCAAGTCAATGAGCAGTTCTTC. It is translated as CASSQVNEQFF.

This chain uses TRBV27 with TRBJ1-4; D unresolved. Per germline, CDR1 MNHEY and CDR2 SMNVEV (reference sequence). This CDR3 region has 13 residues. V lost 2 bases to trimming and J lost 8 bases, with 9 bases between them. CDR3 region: CASSLTRREKLFF. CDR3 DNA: TGTGCCAGCAGTTTAACCCGACGAGAAAAACTGTTTTTT.

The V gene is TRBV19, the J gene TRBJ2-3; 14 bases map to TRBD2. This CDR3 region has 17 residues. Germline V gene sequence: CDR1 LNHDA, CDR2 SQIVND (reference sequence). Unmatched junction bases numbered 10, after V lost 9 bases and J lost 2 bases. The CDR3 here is CASRRTSGGTTTDTQYF. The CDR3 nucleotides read TGTGCCAGCAGACGGACTAGCGGGGGGACTACCACAGATACGCAGTATTTT. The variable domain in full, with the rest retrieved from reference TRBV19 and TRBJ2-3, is DGGITQSPKYLFRKEGQNVTLSCEQNLNHDAMYWYRQDPGQGLRLIYYSQIVNDFQKGDIAEGYSVSREKKESFPLTVTSAQKNPTAFYLCASRRTSGGTTTDTQYFGPGTRLTVL.

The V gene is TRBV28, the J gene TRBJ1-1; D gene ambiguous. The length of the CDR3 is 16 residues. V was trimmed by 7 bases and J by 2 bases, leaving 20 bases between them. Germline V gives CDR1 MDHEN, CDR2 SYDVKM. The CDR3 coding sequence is TGTGCCAGCACGGAAAGTCGGGGAGGGTTTAACACTGAAGCTTTCTTT. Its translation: CASTESRGGFNTEAFF.

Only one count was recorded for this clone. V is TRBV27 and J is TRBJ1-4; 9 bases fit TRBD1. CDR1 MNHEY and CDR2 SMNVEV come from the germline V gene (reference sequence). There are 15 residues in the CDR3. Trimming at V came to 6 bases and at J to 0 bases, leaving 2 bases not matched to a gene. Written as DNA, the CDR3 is TGTGCCAGCAGACGACAGGGGGCAACTAATGAAAAACTGTTTTTT. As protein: CASRRQGATNEKLFF. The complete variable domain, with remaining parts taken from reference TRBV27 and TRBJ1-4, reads EAQVTQNPRYLITVTGKKLTVTCSQNMNHEYMSWYRQDPGLGLRQIYYSMNVEVTDKGDVPEGYKVSRKEKRNFPLILESPSPNQTSLYFCASRRQGATNEKLFFGSGTQLSVL.

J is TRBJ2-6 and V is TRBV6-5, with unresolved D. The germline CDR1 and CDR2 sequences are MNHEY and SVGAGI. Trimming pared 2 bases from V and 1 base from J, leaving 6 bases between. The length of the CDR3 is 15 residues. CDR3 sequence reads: CASSYVGSGANVLTF. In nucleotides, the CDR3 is TGTGCCAGCAGTTACGTGGGGTCTGGGGCCAACGTCCTGACTTTC.

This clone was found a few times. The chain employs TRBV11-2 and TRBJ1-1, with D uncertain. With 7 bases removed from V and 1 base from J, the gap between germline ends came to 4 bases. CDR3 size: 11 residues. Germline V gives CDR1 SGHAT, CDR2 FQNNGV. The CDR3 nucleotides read TGTGCCAGCAAGGCGAACACTGAAGCTTTCTTT. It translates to CASKANTEAFF. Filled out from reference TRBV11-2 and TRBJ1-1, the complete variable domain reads EAGVAQSPRYKIIEKRQSVAFWCNPISGHATLYWYQQILGQGPKLLIQFQNNGVVDDSQLPKDRFSAERLKGVDSTLKIQPAKLEDSAVYLCASKANTEAFFGQGTRLTVV.

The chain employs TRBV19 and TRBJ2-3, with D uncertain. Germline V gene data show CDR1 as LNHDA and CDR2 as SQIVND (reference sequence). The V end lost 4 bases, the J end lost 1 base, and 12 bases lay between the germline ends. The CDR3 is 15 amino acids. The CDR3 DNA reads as TGTGCCAGTAGTAAGACAACCTCCCGCACAGATACGCAGTATTTT. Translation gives CASSKTTSRTDTQYF.

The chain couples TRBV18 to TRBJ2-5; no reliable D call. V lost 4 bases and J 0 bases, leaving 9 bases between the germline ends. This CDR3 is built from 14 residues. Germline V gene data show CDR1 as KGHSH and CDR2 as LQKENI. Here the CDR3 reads CASSQASYQETQYF. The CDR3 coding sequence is TGTGCCAGCTCACAGGCCAGCTACCAAGAGACCCAGTACTTC.

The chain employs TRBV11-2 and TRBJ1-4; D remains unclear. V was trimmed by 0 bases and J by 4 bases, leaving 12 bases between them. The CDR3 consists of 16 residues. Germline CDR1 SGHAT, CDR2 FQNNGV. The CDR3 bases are TGTGCCAGCAGCTTAGATTTGGGCAGTGTTAATGAAAAACTGTTTTTT. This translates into CASSLDLGSVNEKLFF. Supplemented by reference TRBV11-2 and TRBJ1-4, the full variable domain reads EAGVAQSPRYKIIEKRQSVAFWCNPISGHATLYWYQQILGQGPKLLIQFQNNGVVDDSQLPKDRFSAERLKGVDSTLKIQPAKLEDSAVYLCASSLDLGSVNEKLFFGSGTQLSVL.

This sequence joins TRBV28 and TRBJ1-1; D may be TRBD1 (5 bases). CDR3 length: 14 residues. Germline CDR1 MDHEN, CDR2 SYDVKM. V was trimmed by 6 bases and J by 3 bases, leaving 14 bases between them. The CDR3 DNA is TGTGCCAGCAGCTTACGGGGGGGAGACACTGAAGCTTTCTTT. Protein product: CASSLRGGDTEAFF. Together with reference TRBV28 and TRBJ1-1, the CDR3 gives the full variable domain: DVKVTQSSRYLVKRTGEKVFLECVQDMDHENMFWYRQDPGLGLRLIYFSYDVKMKEKGDIPEGYSVSREKKERFSLILESASTNQTSMYLCASSLRGGDTEAFFGQGTRLTVV.

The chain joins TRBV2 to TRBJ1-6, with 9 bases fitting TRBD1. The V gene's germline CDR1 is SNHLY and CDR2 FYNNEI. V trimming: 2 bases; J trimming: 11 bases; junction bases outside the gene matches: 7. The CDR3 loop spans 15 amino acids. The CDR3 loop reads CASSELVGTGPPLHF. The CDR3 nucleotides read TGTGCCAGCAGTGAATTGGTAGGGACAGGGCCACCCCTCCACTTT.

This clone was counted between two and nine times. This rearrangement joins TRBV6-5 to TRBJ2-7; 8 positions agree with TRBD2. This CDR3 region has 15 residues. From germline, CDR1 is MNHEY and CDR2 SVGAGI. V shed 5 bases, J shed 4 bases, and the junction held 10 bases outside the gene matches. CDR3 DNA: TGTGCCAGCAGTACTAGAAACGCGGGAGGATACGAGCAGTACTTC. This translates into CASSTRNAGGYEQYF.

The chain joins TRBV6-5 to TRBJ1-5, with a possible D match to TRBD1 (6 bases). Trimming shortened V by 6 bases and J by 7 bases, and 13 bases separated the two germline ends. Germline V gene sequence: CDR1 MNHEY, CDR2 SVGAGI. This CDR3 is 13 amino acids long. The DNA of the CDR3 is TGTGCCAGCAGCGGGGGGCTTCACCAGCCCCAGCATTTT. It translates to CASSGGLHQPQHF.

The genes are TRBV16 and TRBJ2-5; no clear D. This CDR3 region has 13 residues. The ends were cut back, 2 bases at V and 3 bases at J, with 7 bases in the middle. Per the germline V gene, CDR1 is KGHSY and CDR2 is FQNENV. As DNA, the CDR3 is TGTGCCAGCAGCCAAGTGCGGAAAGAGACCCAGTACTTC. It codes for CASSQVRKETQYF.

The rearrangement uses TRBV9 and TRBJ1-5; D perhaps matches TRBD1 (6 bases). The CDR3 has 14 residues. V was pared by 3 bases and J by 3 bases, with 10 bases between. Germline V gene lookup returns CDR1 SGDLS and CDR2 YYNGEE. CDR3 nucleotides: TGTGCCAGCAGCGCAGGGGTAAACAATCAGCCCCAGCATTTT. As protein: CASSAGVNNQPQHF. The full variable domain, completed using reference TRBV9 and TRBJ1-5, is DSGVTQTPKHLITATGQRVTLRCSPRSGDLSVYWYQQSLDQGLQFLIQYYNGEERAKGNILERFSAQQFPDLHSELNLSSLELGDSALYFCASSAGVNNQPQHFGDGTRLSIL.

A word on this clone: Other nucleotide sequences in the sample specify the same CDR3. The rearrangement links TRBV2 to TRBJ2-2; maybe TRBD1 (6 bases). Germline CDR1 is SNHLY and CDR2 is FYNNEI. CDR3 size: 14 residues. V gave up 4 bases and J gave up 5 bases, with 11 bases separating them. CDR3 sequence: CASSVQGGTGELFF. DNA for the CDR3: TGTGCCAGCAGTGTACAGGGCGGGACCGGGGAGCTGTTTTTT.

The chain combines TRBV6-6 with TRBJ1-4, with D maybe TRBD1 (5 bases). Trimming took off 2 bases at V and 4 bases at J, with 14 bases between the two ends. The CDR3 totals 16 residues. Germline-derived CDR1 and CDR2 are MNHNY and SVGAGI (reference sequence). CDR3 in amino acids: CASSYEVGTLNEKLFF. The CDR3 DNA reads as TGTGCCAGCAGTTACGAAGTAGGGACCCTTAATGAAAAACTGTTTTTT.

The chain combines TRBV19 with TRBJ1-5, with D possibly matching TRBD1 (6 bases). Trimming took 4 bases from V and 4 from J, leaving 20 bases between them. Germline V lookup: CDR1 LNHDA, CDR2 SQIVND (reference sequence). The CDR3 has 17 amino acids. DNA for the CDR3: TGTGCCAGTAGTAGAGGGACATCAGGGGCCAAAAATCAGCCCCAGCATTTT. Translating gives CASSRGTSGAKNQPQHF.

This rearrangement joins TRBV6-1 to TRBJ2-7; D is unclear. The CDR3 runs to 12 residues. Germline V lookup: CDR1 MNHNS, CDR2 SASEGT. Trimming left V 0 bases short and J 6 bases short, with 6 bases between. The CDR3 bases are TGTGCCAGCAGTGAAGCCCTAAGCGAGCAGTACTTC. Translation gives CASSEALSEQYF.

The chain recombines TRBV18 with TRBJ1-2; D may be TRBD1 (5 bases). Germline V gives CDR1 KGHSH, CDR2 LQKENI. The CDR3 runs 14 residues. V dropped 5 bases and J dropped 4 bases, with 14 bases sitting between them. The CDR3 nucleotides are TGTGCCAGCTCAACTTTGGACACGTCCTATGGCTACACCTTC. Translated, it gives CASSTLDTSYGYTF.

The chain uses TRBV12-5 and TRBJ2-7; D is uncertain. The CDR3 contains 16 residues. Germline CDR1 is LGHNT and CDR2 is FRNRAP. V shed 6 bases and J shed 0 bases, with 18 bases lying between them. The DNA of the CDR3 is TGTGCTAGTGGCTCCGACACGGGTGTGAGCTCCTACGAGCAGTACTTC. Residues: CASGSDTGVSSYEQYF.

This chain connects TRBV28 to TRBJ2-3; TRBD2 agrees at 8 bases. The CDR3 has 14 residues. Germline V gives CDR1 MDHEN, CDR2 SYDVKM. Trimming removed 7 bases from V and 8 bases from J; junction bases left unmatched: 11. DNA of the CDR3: TGTGCCAGCATCGTGGGACTAGGTTTTGGTACGCAGTATTTT. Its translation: CASIVGLGFGTQYF.

CDR3 nucleotides: TGTGCCAGCGGACCTTTACAGGGTGGATCACCCCTCCACTTT. Translation: CASGPLQGGSPLHF. The chain couples TRBV6-5 to TRBJ1-6; a weak D match, TRBD1 (6 bases). Germline V gene sequence: CDR1 MNHEY, CDR2 SVGAGI. V was pared by 8 bases and J by 10 bases, with 18 bases between. This CDR3 is built from 14 residues.